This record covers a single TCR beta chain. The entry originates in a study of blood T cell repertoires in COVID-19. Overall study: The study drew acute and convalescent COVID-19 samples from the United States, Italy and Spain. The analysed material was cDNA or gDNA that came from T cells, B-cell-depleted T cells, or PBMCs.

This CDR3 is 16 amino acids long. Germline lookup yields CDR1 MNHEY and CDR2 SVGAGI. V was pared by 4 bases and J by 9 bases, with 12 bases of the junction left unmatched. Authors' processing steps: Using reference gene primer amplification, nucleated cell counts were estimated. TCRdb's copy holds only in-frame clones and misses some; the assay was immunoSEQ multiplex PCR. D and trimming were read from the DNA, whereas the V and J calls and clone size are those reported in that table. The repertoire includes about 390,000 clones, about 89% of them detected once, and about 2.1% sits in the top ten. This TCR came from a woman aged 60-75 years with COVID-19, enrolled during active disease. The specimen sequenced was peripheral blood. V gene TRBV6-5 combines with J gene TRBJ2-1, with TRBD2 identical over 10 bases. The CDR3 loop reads CASSFSPGLAIGEQFF. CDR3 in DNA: TGTGCCAGCAGTTTCTCTCCGGGACTAGCGATCGGTGAGCAGTTCTTC.